This T cell receptor beta chain appears in the sequencing data of a study of blood T cell repertoires in COVID-19. The CDR3 is 15 residues long. Trimming shortened V by 0 bases and J by 4 bases, and 10 bases separated the two germline ends. The germline V gene encodes CDR1 SGDLS and CDR2 YYNGEE. TCRdb's table, derived via immunoSEQ multiplex PCR, lists solely in-frame clones and lacks some. Here the sample spans 130,000 to 150,000 clones, 84% being singletons. Sequences were obtained from PBMCs or T cells enriched from blood (not recorded which). The chain employs TRBV9 and TRBJ2-2, with a possible D match to TRBD1 (6 bases). The receptor was isolated from a woman between 50 and 59 years old who had been exposed to COVID-19. The CDR3 here is CASSVVSRGTGELFF. The CDR3 DNA sequence: TGTGCCAGCAGCGTAGTCAGCAGGGGCACCGGGGAGCTGTTTTTT.